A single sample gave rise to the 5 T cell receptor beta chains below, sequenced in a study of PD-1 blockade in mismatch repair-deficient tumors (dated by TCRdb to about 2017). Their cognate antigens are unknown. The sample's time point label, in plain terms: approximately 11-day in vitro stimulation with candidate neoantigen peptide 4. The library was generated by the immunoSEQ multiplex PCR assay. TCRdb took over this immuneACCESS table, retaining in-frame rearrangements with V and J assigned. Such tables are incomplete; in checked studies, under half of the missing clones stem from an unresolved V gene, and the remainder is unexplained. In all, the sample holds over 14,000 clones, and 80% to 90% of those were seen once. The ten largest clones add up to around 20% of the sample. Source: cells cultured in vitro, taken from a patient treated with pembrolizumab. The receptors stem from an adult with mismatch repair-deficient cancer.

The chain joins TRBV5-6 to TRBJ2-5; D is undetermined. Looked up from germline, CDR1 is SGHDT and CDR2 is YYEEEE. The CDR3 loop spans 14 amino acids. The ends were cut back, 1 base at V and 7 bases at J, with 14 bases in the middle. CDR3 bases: TGTGCCAGCAGCTTGTACAGCCCCAAAGGGACCCAGTACTTC. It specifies CASSLYSPKGTQYF. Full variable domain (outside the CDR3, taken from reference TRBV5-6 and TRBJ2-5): DAGVTQSPTHLIKTRGQQVTLRCSPKSGHDTVSWYQQALGQGPQFIFQYYEEEERQRGNFPDRFSGHQFPNYSSELNVNALLLGDSALYLCASSLYSPKGTQYFGPGTRLLVL.

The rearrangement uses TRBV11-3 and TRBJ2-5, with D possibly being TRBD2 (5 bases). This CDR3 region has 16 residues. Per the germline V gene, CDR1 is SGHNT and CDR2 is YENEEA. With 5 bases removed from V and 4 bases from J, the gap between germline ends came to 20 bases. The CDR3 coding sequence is TGTGCCAGCAGCCCCGAGGGTTTCGCCTACCTAGAGACCCAGTACTTC. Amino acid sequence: CASSPEGFAYLETQYF.

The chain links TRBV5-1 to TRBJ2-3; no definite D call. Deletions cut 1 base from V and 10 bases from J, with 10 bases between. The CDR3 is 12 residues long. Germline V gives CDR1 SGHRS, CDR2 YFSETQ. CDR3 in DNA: TGCGCCAGCAGCTTGACTACAGAATCGCAGTATTTT. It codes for CASSLTTESQYF.

The CDR3: CAIGVGTGNTEAFF. CDR3 DNA: TGTGCCATCGGGGTAGGAACCGGGAACACTGAAGCTTTCTTT. V gene TRBV10-3 combines with J gene TRBJ1-1; D remains unclear. This CDR3 is 14 amino acids long. V dropped 8 bases and J dropped 1 base, with 14 bases sitting between them. CDR1 is ENHRY and CDR2 is SYGVKD in the germline V gene.

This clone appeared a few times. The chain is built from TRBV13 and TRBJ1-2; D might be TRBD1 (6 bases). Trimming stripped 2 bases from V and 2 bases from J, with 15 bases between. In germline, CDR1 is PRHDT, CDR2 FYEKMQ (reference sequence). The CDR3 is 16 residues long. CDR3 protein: CASSLYPTGQNYGYTF. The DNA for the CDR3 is TGTGCCAGCAGCTTATACCCCACCGGACAGAACTATGGCTACACCTTC.